The 25 T cell receptor beta chains given below trace back to one sample, sequenced in a study of human T cells and chemical hapten exposure. TCRdb re-analysed the RACE reads in MiXCR, keeping a single row per CDR3 protein. Among some 65,000 distinct CDR3 sequences listed, around 6.5% were seen once. Specified time point: healthy volunteer bleed at 6 weeks. Extraction yielded total RNA from whole blood (unfractionated). The sequencing input was whole blood. Receptors were obtained from a female donor in good health. Some clones in this sample may be carry-over from other donors' samples.

This clonotype was detected ten times or more. The chain links TRBV6-1 to TRBJ2-3; 8 bases fit TRBD2. This CDR3 spans 13 amino acids. Germline assignment: CDR1 MNHNS and CDR2 SASEGT. The J segment lost 2 bases and the V segment lost 10 bases, leaving 5 bases of the junction unmatched. The CDR3 loop reads CATLAAATDTQYF. The CDR3 bases are TGTGCCACACTAGCGGCCGCCACAGATACGCAGTATTTT.

The rearrangement joins TRBV30 to TRBJ2-5, with D unclear. V lost 2 bases and J lost 4, with 17 bases in between. The germline gives CDR1 GTSNPN, CDR2 SVGIG (reference sequence). This CDR3 contains 15 residues. The CDR3 sequence is CAWSRSETARETQYF. The CDR3 bases are TGTGCCTGGAGTCGCTCCGAGACGGCTAGAGAGACCCAGTACTTC.

A word on this clonotype: The junction departs from germline at one end; a sequencing error may be responsible. The chain combines TRBV6-5 with TRBJ1-4; D is unclear. CDR1 and CDR2 (germline): MNHEY, SVGAGI. The CDR3 is 15 amino acids. This chain's CDR3 is CASGYGVNLNEKLFF. CDR3 coding DNA: TGTGCCAGCGGTTACGGAGTAAACCTTAATGAAAAACTGTTTTTT.

The table lists this clonotype with a few counts. The rearrangement uses TRBV7-9 and TRBJ1-1; possibly TRBD1 for D (6 bases). The CDR3 has 14 residues. Trimming cost V 5 bases and J 3 bases, with 13 bases left between them. Germline V gives CDR1 SEHNR, CDR2 FQNEAQ (reference sequence). The CDR3: CASSISTGHTEAFF. CDR3 bases: TGTGCCAGCAGCATTTCAACAGGGCACACTGAAGCTTTCTTT. Supplemented by reference TRBV7-9 and TRBJ1-1, the full variable domain reads DTGVSQNPRHKITKRGQNVTFRCDPISEHNRLYWYRQTLGQGPEFLTYFQNEAQLEKSRLLSDRFSAERPKGSFSTLEIQRTEQGDSAMYLCASSISTGHTEAFFGQGTRLTVV.

The table lists this clonotype with a few counts. The V and J genes are TRBV28 and TRBJ1-5; 11 bases agree with TRBD1. Trimming took 6 bases from V and 7 from J; bases not matched to a gene: 2. Per germline, CDR1 MDHEN and CDR2 SYDVKM. This CDR3 is 13 amino acids long. The CDR3 nucleotides read TGTGCCAGCAGCGGGACAGGGGGACAGCCCCAGCATTTT. It is translated as CASSGTGGQPQHF.

This clonotype was recorded a few times. V is TRBV19 and J is TRBJ1-1, with D perhaps TRBD1 (5 bases). This CDR3 is 12 amino acids long. V shed 5 bases and J shed 7 bases, with 11 bases lying between them. In germline, CDR1 is LNHDA, CDR2 SQIVND (reference sequence). The CDR3 is CASSDRGFEAFF. CDR3 DNA sequence: TGTGCCAGTAGTGACCGGGGGTTTGAAGCTTTCTTT.

This clonotype came up many times. Written as DNA, the CDR3 is TGTGCCAGCAGCCCGACACCGATGAATGAAAAACTGTTTTTT. Translating gives CASSPTPMNEKLFF. V usage is TRBV5-6 and J usage is TRBJ1-4; D not resolved. CDR1 SGHDT and CDR2 YYEEEE come from the germline V gene. CDR3 size: 14 residues. V gave up 4 bases and J gave up 5 bases, with 12 bases separating them.

This clonotype was recorded many times. The chain has TRBV20-1 and TRBJ2-1; 10 bases align to TRBD2. The CDR3 is made up of 13 amino acids. CDR1 is DFQATT, CDR2 SNEGSKA, per germline (reference sequence). With V trimmed by 8 bases and J by 5 bases, 6 bases remained unmatched. CDR3 in amino acids: CSKREGLNNEQFF. DNA for the CDR3: TGCAGTAAGCGGGAGGGCCTAAACAATGAGCAGTTCTTC.

The J gene is TRBJ1-2, the V gene TRBV28; tentative D call: TRBD1 (6 bases). CDR1 is MDHEN and CDR2 is SYDVKM in the germline V gene. The ends were cut back, 2 bases at V and 4 bases at J, with 11 bases in the middle. The CDR3 runs 14 residues. For the CDR3, the DNA is TGTGCCAGCAGTTTAGAGGGACACCTCTATGGCTACACCTTC. It codes for CASSLEGHLYGYTF.

This clonotype was seen a few times. CDR3 sequence: CASRQGSHEQYF. CDR3 nucleotide sequence: TGTGCCAGCAGGCAGGGAAGCCACGAGCAGTACTTC. V usage is TRBV12-3 or TRBV12-4 and J usage is TRBJ2-7; D is possibly TRBD1 (5 bases). The CDR3 is 12 amino acids. V lost 6 bases and J lost 5, with 11 bases in between.

This chain connects TRBV14 to TRBJ1-1; no reliable D call. Trimming left V 0 bases short and J 8 bases short, with 10 bases between. This CDR3 comprises 13 residues. Germline V CDR1 and CDR2: SGHDN, FVKESK. CDR3 protein: CASSQDLRTEAFF. The CDR3 bases are TGTGCCAGCAGCCAAGATCTGAGAACAGAAGCTTTCTTT.

CDR3 in DNA: TGTGCCAGCAGTTTCCCCCCCCGGAATGAAGCTTTCTTT. It yields the protein CASSFPPRNEAFF. The genes are TRBV28 and TRBJ1-1; D not certain. CDR3 length: 13 residues. CDR1 is MDHEN and CDR2 is SYDVKM in the germline V gene. V was clipped by 3 bases and J by 7 bases, with 12 bases between them.

This clonotype was detected many times. V gene TRBV27 combines with J gene TRBJ1-6; maybe TRBD1 (5 bases). V dropped 2 bases and J dropped 8 bases, with 22 bases sitting between them. The V gene's germline CDR1 is MNHEY and CDR2 SMNVEV (reference sequence). The CDR3 has 18 residues. CDR3 in DNA: TGTGCCAGCAGTTTAACGCCGCCCAGGGCCCCAGAGCATTCACCCCTCCACTTT. Translating it yields CASSLTPPRAPEHSPLHF.

The sample holds a few counts of this clonotype. This chain uses TRBV5-5 with TRBJ2-1; D remains unclear. This CDR3 is built from 13 residues. V was trimmed by 1 base and J by 6 bases, leaving 8 bases between them. The germline V gene has CDR1 SGHKS and CDR2 YYEKEE (reference sequence). The CDR3 sequence: CASSLPTANEQFF. CDR3 sequence (DNA): TGTGCCAGCAGCTTGCCGACTGCCAATGAGCAGTTCTTC.

Concerning this clonotype: One junction end disagrees with the germline gene, perhaps due to a read error. The chain combines TRBV5-4 with TRBJ2-7, with 7 nucleotides matching TRBD2. Germline values: CDR1 SGHNT, CDR2 YYREEE (reference sequence). The CDR3 extends over 15 amino acids. CDR3 sequence (DNA): TGTGCCAGCAGCTTGGATGGCGGGAGTAGCTACGAGCGGTACTTC. It is translated as CASSLDGGSSYERYF.

This clonotype has just a few counts. J is TRBJ2-7 and V is TRBV19, with D tentatively TRBD2 (5 bases). Germline V CDR1 and CDR2: LNHDA, SQIVND (reference sequence). CDR3 size: 15 residues. The V end lost 2 bases, the J end lost 2 bases, and 13 bases lay between the germline ends. The CDR3 here is CASSISHNGAYEQYF. CDR3 nucleotide sequence: TGTGCCAGTAGTATAAGTCATAACGGGGCCTACGAGCAGTACTTC.

This clonotype showed up many times. The V and J genes are TRBV27 and TRBJ1-1, with D possibly TRBD1 on 6 matching bases. This CDR3 has 14 residues. CDR1 and CDR2 from the germline V gene are MNHEY and SMNVEV (reference sequence). V shed 3 bases and J shed 0 bases, with 8 bases lying between them. CDR3 residues: CASSLDRLNTEAFF. The CDR3 DNA is TGTGCCAGCAGTTTGGACAGACTGAACACTGAAGCTTTCTTT.

This clonotype was recorded a few times. The rearrangement joins TRBV19 to TRBJ1-1, with D hard to call. V dropped 7 bases and J dropped 0 bases, with 12 bases sitting between them. The CDR3 has 14 amino acids. The V gene's germline CDR1 is LNHDA and CDR2 SQIVND (reference sequence). The CDR3 here is CASKPGPMNTEAFF. The CDR3 DNA sequence: TGTGCCAGTAAACCGGGTCCCATGAACACTGAAGCTTTCTTT.

This clonotype was observed many times. The CDR3 loop reads CASSLGDLQETQYF. CDR3 bases: TGTGCCAGCAGCCTTGGGGACCTACAAGAGACCCAGTACTTC. The V call is TRBV6-1, the J call TRBJ2-5; D may match TRBD1 or TRBD2 (5 bases each). Germline-derived CDR1 and CDR2 are MNHNS and SASEGT. V lost 6 bases, J lost 2 bases, and 13 bases lay in between. The CDR3 runs to 14 residues.

This clonotype was picked up a small number of times. The V call is TRBV6-5, the J call TRBJ2-7; D gene unclear. Germline CDR1 MNHEY, CDR2 SVGAGI. The CDR3 runs to 16 residues. V lost 8 bases and J lost 3, with 23 bases in between. The CDR3 region is CASGRSGYHPIYEQYF. The CDR3, as DNA: TGTGCCAGCGGTCGGTCCGGGTATCATCCCATCTACGAGCAGTACTTC.

This clonotype was found a few times. This chain links TRBV2 with TRBJ1-6; D unclear. The CDR3 extends over 14 amino acids. V lost 6 bases to trimming and J lost 7 bases, with 13 bases between them. Germline V lookup: CDR1 SNHLY, CDR2 FYNNEI. CDR3 amino acids: CASSGPSNNSPLHF. The CDR3 DNA reads as TGTGCCAGCAGCGGACCGTCGAACAATTCACCCCTCCACTTT.

This clonotype came up many times. The chain carries TRBV29-1 and TRBJ1-2, with D uncertain. The germline V gene has CDR1 SQVTM and CDR2 ANQGSEA. The CDR3 has 11 residues. Trimming removed 4 bases from V and 4 bases from J, with 7 bases in between. The CDR3 protein is CSVGGIYGYTF. As DNA, the CDR3 is TGCAGCGTTGGGGGAATCTATGGCTACACCTTC.

This clonotype came up many times. The chain links TRBV4-2 to TRBJ2-7; 8 bases line up with TRBD1. Looked up from germline, CDR1 is LGHNA and CDR2 is YNFKEQ. With V trimmed by 0 bases and J by 3 bases, 10 bases remained unmatched. The CDR3 runs 17 residues. CDR3 in amino acids: CASSQDHLQGAIYEQYF. CDR3 sequence (DNA): TGTGCCAGCAGCCAAGATCATTTGCAGGGGGCAATCTACGAGCAGTACTTC.

This rearrangement joins TRBV2 to TRBJ2-3, with D perhaps given as TRBD1 or TRBD2 (5 bases each). Germline loops: CDR1 SNHLY, CDR2 FYNNEI. This CDR3 has 16 residues. The V end was cut by 3 bases, the J end by 0 bases, with 13 bases between. In DNA, the CDR3 is TGTGCCAGCAGTGACTCAGCGGACACAAGCACAGATACGCAGTATTTT. Translated, it gives CASSDSADTSTDTQYF.

In this sample, this clonotype turned up many times. The J gene is TRBJ2-1, the V gene TRBV6-6, with a weak D call TRBD2 (6 bases). V was shortened by 4 bases and J by 10 bases, with 14 bases between the two germline ends. This CDR3 is built from 13 residues. Germline CDR1 reads MNHNY; CDR2 reads SVGAGI (reference sequence). The CDR3 nucleotides read TGTGCCAGCAGTTTCTCTACTCTAGCGGAGCAGTTCTTC. Protein: CASSFSTLAEQFF.